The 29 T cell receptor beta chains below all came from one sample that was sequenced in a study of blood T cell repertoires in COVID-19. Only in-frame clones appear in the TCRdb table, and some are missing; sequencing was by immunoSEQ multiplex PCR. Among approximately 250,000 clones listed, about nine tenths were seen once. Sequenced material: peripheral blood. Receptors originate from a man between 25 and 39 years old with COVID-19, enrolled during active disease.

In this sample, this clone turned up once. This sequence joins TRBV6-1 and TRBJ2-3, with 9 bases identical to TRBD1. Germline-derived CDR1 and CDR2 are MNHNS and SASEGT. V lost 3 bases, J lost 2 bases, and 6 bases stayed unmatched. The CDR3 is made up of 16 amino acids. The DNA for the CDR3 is TGTGCCAGCAGTGAGTACGGGACAGGGAACACAGATACGCAGTATTTT. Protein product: CASSEYGTGNTDTQYF.

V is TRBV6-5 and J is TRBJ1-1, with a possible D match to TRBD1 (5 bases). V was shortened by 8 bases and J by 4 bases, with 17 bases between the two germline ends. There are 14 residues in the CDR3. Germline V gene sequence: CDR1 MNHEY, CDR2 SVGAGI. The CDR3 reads CASHGGESSTEAFF. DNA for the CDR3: TGTGCCAGCCACGGGGGGGAGTCGAGCACTGAAGCTTTCTTT.

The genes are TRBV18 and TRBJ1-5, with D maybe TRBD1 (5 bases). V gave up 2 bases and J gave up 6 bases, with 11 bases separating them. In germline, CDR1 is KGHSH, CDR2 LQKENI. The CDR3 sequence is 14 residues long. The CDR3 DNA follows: TGTGCCAGCTCACCAAGCAGGGAAGCTCAGCCCCAGCATTTT. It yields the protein CASSPSREAQPQHF.

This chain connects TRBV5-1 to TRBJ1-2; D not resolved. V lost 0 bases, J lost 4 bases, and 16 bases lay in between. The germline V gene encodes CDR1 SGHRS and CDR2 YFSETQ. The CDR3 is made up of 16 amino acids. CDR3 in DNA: TGCGCCAGCAGCTTGGAGGCCCAGGTCTCATTCTATGGCTACACCTTC. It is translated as CASSLEAQVSFYGYTF.

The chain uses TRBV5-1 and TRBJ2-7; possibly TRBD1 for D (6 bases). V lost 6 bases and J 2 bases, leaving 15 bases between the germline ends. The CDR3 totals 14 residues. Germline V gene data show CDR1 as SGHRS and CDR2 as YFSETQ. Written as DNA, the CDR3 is TGCGCCAGCACCGAACAGGGAGTGCCCTACGAGCAGTACTTC. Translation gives CASTEQGVPYEQYF.

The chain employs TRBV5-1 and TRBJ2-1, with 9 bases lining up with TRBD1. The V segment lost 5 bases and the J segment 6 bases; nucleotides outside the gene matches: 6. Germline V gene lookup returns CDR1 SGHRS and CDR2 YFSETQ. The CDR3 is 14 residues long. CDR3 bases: TGCGCCAGCAGGTTGACAGGGGGGAGCAATGAGCAGTTCTTC. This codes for CASRLTGGSNEQFF.

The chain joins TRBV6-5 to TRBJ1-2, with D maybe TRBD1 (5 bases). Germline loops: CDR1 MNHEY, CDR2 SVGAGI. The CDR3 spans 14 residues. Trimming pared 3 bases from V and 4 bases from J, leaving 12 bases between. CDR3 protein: CASSYLRTGYGYTF. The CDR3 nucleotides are TGTGCCAGCAGTTATCTCCGCACAGGCTATGGCTACACCTTC.

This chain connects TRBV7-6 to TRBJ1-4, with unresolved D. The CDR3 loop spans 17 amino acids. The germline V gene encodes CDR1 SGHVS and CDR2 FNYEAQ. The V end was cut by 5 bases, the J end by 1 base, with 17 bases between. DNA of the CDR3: TGTGCCAGCAGCGCCATGCGGGGTTTGGGAACTAATGAAAAACTGTTTTTT. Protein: CASSAMRGLGTNEKLFF.

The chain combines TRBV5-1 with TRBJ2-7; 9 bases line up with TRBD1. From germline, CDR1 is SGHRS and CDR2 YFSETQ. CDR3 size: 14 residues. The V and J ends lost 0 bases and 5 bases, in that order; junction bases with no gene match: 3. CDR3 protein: CASSLEDRGHEQYF. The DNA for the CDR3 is TGCGCCAGCAGCTTGGAGGACAGGGGTCACGAGCAGTACTTC.

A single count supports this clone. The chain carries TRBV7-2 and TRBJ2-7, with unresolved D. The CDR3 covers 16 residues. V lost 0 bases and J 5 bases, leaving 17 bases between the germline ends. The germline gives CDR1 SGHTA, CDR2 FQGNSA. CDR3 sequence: CASSLASSRVRDEQYF. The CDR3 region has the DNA TGTGCCAGCAGCTTAGCGAGTTCCCGGGTTCGAGACGAGCAGTACTTC.

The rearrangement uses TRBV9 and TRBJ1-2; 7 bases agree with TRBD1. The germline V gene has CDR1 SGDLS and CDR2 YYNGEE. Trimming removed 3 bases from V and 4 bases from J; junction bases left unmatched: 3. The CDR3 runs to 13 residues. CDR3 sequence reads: CASSGQGIYGYTF. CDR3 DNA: TGTGCCAGCAGCGGACAGGGTATCTATGGCTACACCTTC.

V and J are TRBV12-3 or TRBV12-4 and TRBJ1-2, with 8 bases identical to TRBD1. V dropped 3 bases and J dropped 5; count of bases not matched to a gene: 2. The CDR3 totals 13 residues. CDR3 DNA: TGTGCCAGCAGTTTGGACAGGGTGTATGGCTACACCTTC. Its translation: CASSLDRVYGYTF.

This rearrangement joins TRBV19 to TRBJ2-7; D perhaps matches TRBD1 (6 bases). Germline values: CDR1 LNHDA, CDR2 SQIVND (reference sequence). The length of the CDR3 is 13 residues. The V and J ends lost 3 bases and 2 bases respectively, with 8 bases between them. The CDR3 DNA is TGTGCCAGTAGTATCACAGGGACCTACGAGCAGTACTTC. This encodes CASSITGTYEQYF.

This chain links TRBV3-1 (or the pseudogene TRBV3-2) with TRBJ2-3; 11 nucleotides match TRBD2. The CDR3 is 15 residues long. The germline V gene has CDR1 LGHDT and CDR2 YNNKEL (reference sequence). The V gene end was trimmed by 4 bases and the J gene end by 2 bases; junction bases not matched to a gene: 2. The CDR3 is CASSLLAGATDTQYF. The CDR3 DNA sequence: TGTGCCAGCAGCCTACTAGCGGGAGCCACAGATACGCAGTATTTT.

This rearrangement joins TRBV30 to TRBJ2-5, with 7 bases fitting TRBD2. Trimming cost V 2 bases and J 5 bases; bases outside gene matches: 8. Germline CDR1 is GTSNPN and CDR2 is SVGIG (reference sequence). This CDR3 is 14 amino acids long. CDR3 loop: CAWSSLARGETQYF. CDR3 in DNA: TGTGCCTGGAGTTCACTAGCGAGAGGGGAGACCCAGTACTTC.

The CDR3 loop reads CASSQGPSGGAADTQYF. In DNA, the CDR3 is TGCGCCAGCAGCCAAGGGCCTAGCGGGGGGGCCGCAGATACGCAGTATTTT. This chain uses TRBV4-1 with TRBJ2-3; 12 bases are shared with TRBD2. The CDR3 has 17 amino acids. V trimming: 1 base; J trimming: 4 bases; junction bases outside the gene matches: 6. The germline CDR1 and CDR2 sequences are MGHRA and YSYEKL.

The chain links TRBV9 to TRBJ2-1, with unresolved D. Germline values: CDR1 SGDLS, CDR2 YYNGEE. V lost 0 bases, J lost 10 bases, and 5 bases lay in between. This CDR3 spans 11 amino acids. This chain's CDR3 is CASSVVSEQFF. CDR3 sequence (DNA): TGTGCCAGCAGCGTAGTATCCGAGCAGTTCTTC.

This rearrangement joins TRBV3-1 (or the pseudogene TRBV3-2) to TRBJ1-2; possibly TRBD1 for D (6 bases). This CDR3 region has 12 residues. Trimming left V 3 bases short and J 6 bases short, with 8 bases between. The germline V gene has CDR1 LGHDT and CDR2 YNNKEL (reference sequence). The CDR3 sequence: CASSQRQDGYTF. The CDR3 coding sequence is TGTGCCAGCAGCCAGCGACAGGATGGCTACACCTTC.

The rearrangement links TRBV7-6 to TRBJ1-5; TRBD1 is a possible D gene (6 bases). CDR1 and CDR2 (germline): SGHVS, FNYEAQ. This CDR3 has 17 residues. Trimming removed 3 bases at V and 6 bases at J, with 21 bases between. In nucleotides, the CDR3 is TGTGCCAGCAGCTTCGCCCCCGGGACACGGACTTTTCAGCCCCAGCATTTT. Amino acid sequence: CASSFAPGTRTFQPQHF.

Written as DNA, the CDR3 is TGTGCCTCCAACAATCCCAGGGGGCCCGGAAACATTCAGTACTTC. This sequence encodes CASNNPRGPGNIQYF. The V call is TRBV30, the J call TRBJ2-4; 8 bases align to TRBD1. This CDR3 has 15 amino acids. Germline values: CDR1 GTSNPN, CDR2 SVGIG (reference sequence). With 7 bases clipped from V and 6 bases from J, the junction kept 14 bases outside the gene matches.

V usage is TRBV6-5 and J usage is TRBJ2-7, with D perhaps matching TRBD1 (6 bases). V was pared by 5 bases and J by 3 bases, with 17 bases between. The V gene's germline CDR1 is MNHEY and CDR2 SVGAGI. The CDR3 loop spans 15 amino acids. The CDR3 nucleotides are TGTGCCAGCAGTCCGATTAAGGGGGTTCGCTACGAGCAGTACTTC. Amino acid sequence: CASSPIKGVRYEQYF.

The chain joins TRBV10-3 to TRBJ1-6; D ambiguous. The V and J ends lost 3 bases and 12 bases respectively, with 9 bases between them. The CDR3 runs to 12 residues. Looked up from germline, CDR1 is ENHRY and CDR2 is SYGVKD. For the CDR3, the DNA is TGTGCCATCAGTGAACCGCCCAGACCCCTCCACTTT. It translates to CAISEPPRPLHF.

The CDR3 DNA sequence: TGTGCCAGCAGTTACCTCGATAATTCACCCCTCCACTTT. Its protein product is CASSYLDNSPLHF. The genes are TRBV6-5 and TRBJ1-6; D not resolved. The CDR3 length is 13 residues. Germline values: CDR1 MNHEY, CDR2 SVGAGI. V was shortened by 2 bases and J by 5 bases, with 4 bases between the two germline ends.

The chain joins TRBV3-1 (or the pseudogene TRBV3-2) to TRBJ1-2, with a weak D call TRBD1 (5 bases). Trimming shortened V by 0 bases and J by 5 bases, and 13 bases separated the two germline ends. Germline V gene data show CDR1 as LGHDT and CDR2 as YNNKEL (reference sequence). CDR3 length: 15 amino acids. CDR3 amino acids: CASSQEGVWSYGYTF. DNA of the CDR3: TGTGCCAGCAGCCAAGAAGGGGTTTGGTCTTATGGCTACACCTTC.

DNA of the CDR3: TGTGCCAGCAGCTTAGATCGACAGATGCACGAGCAGTACTTC. It encodes CASSLDRQMHEQYF. This rearrangement joins TRBV11-2 to TRBJ2-7; maybe TRBD1 (5 bases). The CDR3 contains 14 residues. Germline-derived CDR1 and CDR2 are SGHAT and FQNNGV. V lost 0 bases to trimming and J lost 5 bases, with 11 bases between them.

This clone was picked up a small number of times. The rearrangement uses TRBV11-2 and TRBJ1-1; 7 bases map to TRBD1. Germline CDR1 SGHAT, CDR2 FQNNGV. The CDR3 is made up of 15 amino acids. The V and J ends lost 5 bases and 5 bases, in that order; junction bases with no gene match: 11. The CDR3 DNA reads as TGTGCCAGCAGCCTGAGTCAGACAGGGAGAACTGAAGCTTTCTTT. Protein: CASSLSQTGRTEAFF.

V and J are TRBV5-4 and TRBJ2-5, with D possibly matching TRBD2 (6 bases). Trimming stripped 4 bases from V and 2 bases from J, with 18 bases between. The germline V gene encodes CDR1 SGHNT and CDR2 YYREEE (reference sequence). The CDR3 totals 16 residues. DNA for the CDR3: TGTGCCAGCAGCCCGCACGGCGGGGACTCGCAAGAGACCCAGTACTTC. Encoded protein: CASSPHGGDSQETQYF.

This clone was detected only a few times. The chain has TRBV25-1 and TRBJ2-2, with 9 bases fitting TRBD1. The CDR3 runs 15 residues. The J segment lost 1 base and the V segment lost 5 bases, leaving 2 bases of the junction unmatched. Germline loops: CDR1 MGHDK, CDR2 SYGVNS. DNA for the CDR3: TGTGCCAGCAGTCCGGACAGGGGGAACACCGGGGAGCTGTTTTTT. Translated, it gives CASSPDRGNTGELFF.

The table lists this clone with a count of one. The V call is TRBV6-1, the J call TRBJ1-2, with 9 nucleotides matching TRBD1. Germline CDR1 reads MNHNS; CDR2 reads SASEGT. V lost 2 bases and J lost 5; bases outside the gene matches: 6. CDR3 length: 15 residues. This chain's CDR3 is CASSETGGLRYGYTF. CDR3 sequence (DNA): TGTGCCAGCAGTGAAACAGGGGGCCTACGGTATGGCTACACCTTC.